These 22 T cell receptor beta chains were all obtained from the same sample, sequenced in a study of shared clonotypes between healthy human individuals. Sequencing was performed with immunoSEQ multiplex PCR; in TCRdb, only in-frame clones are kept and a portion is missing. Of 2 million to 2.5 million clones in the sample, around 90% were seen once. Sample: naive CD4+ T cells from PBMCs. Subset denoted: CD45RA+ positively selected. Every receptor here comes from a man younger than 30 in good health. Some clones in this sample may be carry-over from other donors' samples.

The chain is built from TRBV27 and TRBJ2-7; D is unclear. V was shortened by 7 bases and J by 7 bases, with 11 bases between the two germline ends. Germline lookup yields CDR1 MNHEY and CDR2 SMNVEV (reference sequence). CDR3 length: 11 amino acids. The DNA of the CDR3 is TGTGCCAGCACCCCAACTGGGGAGCAGTACTTC. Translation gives CASTPTGEQYF.

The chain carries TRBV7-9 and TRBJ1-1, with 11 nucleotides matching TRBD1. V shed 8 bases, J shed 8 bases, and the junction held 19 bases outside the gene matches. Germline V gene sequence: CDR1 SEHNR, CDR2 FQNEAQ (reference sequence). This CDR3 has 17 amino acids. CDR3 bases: TGTGCCAGCGCGGGGAGGGGGACAGGGGGTAGCCTATTAGAAGCTTTCTTT. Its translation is CASAGRGTGGSLLEAFF.

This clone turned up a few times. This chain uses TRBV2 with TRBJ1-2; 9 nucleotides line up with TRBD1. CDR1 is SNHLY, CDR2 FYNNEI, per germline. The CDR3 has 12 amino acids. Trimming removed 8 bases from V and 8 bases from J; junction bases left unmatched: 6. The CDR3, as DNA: TGTGCCAGCCTGGGACAGGGTGAGGGCTACACCTTC. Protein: CASLGQGEGYTF.

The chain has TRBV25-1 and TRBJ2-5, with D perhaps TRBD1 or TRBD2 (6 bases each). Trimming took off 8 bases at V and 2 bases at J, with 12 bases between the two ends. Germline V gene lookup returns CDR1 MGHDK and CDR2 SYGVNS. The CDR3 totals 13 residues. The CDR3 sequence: CASRRGGQETQYF. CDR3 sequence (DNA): TGTGCCAGCCGTAGAGGGGGGCAAGAGACCCAGTACTTC.

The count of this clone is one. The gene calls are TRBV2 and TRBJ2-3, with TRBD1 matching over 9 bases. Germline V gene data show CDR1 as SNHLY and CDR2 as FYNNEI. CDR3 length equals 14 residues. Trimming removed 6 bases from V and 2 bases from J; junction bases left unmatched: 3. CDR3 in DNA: TGTGCCAGCAGAGGGACAGGGTCCACAGATACGCAGTATTTT. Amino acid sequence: CASRGTGSTDTQYF. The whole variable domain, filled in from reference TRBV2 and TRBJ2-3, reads EPEVTQTPSHQVTQMGQEVILRCVPISNHLYFYWYRQILGQKVEFLVSFYNNEISEKSEIFDDQFSVERPDGSNFTLKIRSTKLEDSAMYFCASRGTGSTDTQYFGPGTRLTVL.

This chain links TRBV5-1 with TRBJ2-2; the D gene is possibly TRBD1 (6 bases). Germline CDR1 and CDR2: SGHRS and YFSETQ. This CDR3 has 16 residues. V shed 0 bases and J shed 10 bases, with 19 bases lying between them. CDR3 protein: CASSLGGTGTGEELFF. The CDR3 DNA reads TGCGCCAGCAGCTTGGGGGGAACAGGGACCGGGGAGGAGCTGTTTTTT.

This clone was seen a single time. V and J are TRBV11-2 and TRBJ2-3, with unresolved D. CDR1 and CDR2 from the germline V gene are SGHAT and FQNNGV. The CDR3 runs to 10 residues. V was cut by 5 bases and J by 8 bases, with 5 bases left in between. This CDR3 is CASSDTTQYF. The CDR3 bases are TGTGCCAGCAGCGATACTACGCAGTATTTT.

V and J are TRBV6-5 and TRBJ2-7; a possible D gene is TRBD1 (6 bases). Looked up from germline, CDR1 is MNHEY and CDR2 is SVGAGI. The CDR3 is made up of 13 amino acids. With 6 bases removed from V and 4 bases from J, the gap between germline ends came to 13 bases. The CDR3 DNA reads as TGTGCCAGCAGGCCCGGGACAAGGTACGAGCAGTACTTC. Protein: CASRPGTRYEQYF.

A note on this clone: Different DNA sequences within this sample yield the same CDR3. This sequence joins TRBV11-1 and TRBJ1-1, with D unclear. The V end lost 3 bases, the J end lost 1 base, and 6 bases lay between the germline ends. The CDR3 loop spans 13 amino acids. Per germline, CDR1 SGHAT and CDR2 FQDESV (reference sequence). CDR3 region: CASSFQENTEAFF. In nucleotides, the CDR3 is TGTGCCAGCAGCTTTCAAGAGAACACTGAAGCTTTCTTT.

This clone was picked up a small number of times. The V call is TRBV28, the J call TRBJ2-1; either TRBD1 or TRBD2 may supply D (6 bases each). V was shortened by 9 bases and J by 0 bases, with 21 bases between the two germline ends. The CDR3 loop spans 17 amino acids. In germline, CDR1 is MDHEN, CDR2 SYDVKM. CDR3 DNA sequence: TGTGCCAGTACTAGTGCGGGACAATTAAGCTCCTACAATGAGCAGTTCTTC. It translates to CASTSAGQLSSYNEQFF. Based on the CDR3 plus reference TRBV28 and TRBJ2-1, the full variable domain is DVKVTQSSRYLVKRTGEKVFLECVQDMDHENMFWYRQDPGLGLRLIYFSYDVKMKEKGDIPEGYSVSREKKERFSLILESASTNQTSMYLCASTSAGQLSSYNEQFFGPGTRLTVL.

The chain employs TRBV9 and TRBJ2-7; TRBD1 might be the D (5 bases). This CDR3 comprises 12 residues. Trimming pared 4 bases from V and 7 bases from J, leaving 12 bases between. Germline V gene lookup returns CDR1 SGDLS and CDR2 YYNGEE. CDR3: CASSTQGREQYF. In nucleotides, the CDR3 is TGTGCCAGCAGCACTCAGGGAAGGGAGCAGTACTTC.

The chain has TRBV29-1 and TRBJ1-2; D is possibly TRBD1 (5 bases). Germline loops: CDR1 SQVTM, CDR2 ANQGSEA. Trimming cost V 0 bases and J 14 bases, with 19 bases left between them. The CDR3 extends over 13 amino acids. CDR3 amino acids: CSVEDPPGTLRTF. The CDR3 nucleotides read TGCAGCGTTGAAGATCCGCCAGGGACTTTGAGGACCTTC.

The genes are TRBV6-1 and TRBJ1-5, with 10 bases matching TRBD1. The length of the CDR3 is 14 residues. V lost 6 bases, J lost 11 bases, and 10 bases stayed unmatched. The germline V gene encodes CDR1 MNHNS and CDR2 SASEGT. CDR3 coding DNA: TGTGCCAGCAGAAGGACAGGGGGATTTACGGCCCAGCATTTT. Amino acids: CASRRTGGFTAQHF.

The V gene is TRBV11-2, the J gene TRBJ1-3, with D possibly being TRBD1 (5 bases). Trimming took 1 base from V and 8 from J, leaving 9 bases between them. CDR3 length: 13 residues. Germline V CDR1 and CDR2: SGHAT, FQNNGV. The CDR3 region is CASSLAGRHTIYF. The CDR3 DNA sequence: TGTGCCAGCAGCTTAGCAGGGAGACACACCATATATTTT.

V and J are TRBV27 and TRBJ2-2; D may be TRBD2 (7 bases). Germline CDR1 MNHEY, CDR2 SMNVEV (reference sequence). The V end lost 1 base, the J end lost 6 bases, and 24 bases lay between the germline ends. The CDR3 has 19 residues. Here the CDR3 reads CASSLLGFWGPGGSGELFF. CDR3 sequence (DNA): TGTGCCAGCAGTTTATTGGGGTTTTGGGGGCCGGGAGGATCCGGGGAGCTGTTTTTT.

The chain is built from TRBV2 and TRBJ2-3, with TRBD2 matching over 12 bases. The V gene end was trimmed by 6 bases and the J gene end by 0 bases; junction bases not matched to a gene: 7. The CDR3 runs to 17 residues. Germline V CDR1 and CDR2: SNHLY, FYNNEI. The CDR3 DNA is TGTGCCAGCAGCCCCGGACTAGCGGGGTATAGCACAGATACGCAGTATTTT. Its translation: CASSPGLAGYSTDTQYF.

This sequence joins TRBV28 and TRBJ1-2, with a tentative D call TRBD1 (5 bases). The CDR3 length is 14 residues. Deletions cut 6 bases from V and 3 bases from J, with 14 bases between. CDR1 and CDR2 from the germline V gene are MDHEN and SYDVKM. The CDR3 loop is CASSSGALDYGYTF. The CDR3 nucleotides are TGTGCCAGCAGCTCTGGGGCATTGGACTATGGCTACACCTTC.

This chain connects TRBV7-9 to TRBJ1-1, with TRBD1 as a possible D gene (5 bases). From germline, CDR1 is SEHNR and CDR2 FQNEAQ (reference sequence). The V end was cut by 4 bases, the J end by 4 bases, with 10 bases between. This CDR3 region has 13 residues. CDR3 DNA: TGTGCCAGCAGCTCGACAGCGGGCACTGAAGCTTTCTTT. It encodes CASSSTAGTEAFF.

CDR3 sequence (DNA): TGTGCCAGCAGCGCAAGGACGACGGAGACTGAAGCTTTCTTT. Protein: CASSARTTETEAFF. The chain uses TRBV7-9 and TRBJ1-1; no definite D call. The CDR3 totals 14 residues. Germline loops: CDR1 SEHNR, CDR2 FQNEAQ (reference sequence). V lost 5 bases and J 5 bases, leaving 15 bases between the germline ends. The full variable domain, its missing parts supplied by reference TRBV7-9 and TRBJ1-1, is DTGVSQNPRHKITKRGQNVTFRCDPISEHNRLYWYRQTLGQGPEFLTYFQNEAQLEKSRLLSDRFSAERPKGSFSTLEIQRTEQGDSAMYLCASSARTTETEAFFGQGTRLTVV.

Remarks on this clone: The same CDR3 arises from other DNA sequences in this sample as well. The CDR3 region has the DNA TGTGCCAGCCGTCTAAGCACAGATACGCAGTATTTT. Translation gives CASRLSTDTQYF. This chain joins TRBV28 and TRBJ2-3; D is undetermined. The germline V and J ends were trimmed by 8 bases and 0 bases, with 6 bases remaining between them. The CDR3 runs to 12 residues. Per germline, CDR1 MDHEN and CDR2 SYDVKM.

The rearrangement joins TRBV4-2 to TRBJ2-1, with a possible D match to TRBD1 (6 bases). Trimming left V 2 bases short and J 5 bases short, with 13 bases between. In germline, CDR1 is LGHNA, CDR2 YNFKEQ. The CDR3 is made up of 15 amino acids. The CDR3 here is CASSQPGQRNNEQFF. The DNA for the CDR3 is TGTGCCAGCAGCCAACCGGGACAACGTAACAATGAGCAGTTCTTC.

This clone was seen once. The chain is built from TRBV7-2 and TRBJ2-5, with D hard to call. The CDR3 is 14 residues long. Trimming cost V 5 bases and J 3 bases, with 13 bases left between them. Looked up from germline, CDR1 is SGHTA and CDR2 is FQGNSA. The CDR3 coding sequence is TGTGCCAGCAGCCGTTCCTGGTCAGAAGAGACCCAGTACTTC. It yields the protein CASSRSWSEETQYF. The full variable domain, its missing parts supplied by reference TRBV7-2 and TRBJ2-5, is GAGVSQSPSNKVTEKGKDVELRCDPISGHTALYWYRQSLGQGLEFLIYFQGNSAPDKSGLPSDRFSAERTGGSVSTLTIQRTQQEDSAVYLCASSRSWSEETQYFGPGTRLLVL.